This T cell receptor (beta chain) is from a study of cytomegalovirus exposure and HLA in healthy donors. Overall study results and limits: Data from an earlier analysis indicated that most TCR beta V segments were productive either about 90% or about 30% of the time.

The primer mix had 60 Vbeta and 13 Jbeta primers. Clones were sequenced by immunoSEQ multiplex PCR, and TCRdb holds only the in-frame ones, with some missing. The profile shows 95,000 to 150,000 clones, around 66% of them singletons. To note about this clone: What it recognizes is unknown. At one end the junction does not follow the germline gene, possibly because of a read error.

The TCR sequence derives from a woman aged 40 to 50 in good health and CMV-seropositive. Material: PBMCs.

CDR3 DNA sequence: TGTGCCAGCAGTGAAGGACATGGCTACCCCTTC. As protein: CASSEGHGYPF. The chain couples TRBV25-1 to TRBJ1-2; possible D gene TRBD1, 5 bases. Germline lookup yields CDR1 MGHDK and CDR2 SYGVNS. This CDR3 region has 11 residues.